Reported below is one T cell receptor beta chain. These data originate in a study of blood T cell repertoires in COVID-19. Study summary: Samples representing acute and convalescent COVID-19 were sourced from the United States, Italy and Spain. From T cells, B-cell-depleted T cells, or PBMCs came the material, which was cDNA or gDNA.

The germline V and J ends were trimmed by 7 bases and 2 bases, with 17 bases remaining between them. The CDR3 runs to 15 residues. Per the germline V gene, CDR1 is LNHDA and CDR2 is SQIVND (reference sequence). Original handling: Estimation of nucleated cell counts relied on the amplification of reference gene primers. The protocol was immunoSEQ multiplex PCR, while the TCRdb copy is restricted to in-frame clones and leaves out a portion. That table is the source of V, J and clone size, and D and trimming were worked out from the DNA. The top ten clones hold around 5% of a sample with roughly 150,000 clones, 70% to 90% of them seen once.

The chain couples TRBV19 to TRBJ1-1, with D perhaps TRBD1 (6 bases). The receptor's source is a human donor in a cohort sampled during active COVID-19. The source material was peripheral blood. For the CDR3, the DNA is TGTGCCAGTAATGACCAGGGGCTGTATAACACTGAAGCTTTCTTT. Translation gives CASNDQGLYNTEAFF.